The 31 T cell receptor beta chains below all came from one sample that was sequenced in a study of human T cells and chemical hapten exposure. MiXCR was run by TCRdb on the RACE reads, yielding one entry per CDR3 protein. The repertoire holds roughly 180,000 distinct CDR3 sequences, about 15% seen once, with approximately 1.5% in the top ten. The time point here: patch test 1, 2 weeks after DPC sensitization. Specified treatment: therapeutic diphenylcyclopropenone sensitization with weekly scalp DPC. The specimen comprised whole blood, sampled in connection with sensitization to the hapten diphenylcyclopropenone (DPC). The receptors come from a woman in her thirties with alopecia areata. Some clones in this sample may be carry-over from other donors' samples.

The rearrangement joins TRBV4-2 to TRBJ2-2; TRBD2 aligns across 10 bases. Trimming removed 0 bases from V and 5 bases from J; junction bases left unmatched: 6. The CDR3 runs to 17 residues. Germline CDR1 reads LGHNA; CDR2 reads YNFKEQ. CDR3 DNA: TGTGCCAGCAGCCAAGAAGGTCTAGCGGGAGATACCGGGGAGCTGTTTTTT. Amino acids: CASSQEGLAGDTGELFF.

The sample holds a few counts of this clonotype. The V gene is TRBV27, the J gene TRBJ2-7; D is unresolved. The CDR3 is 13 amino acids. With 5 bases removed from V and 0 bases from J, the gap between germline ends came to 8 bases. The germline V gene encodes CDR1 MNHEY and CDR2 SMNVEV (reference sequence). The CDR3, as DNA: TGTGCCAGCAGTCGGACGTTCTCCTACGAGCAGTACTTC. Translation: CASSRTFSYEQYF.

This clonotype came up a few times. This sequence joins TRBV7-9 and TRBJ1-6; D might be TRBD1 (5 bases). Germline values: CDR1 SEHNR, CDR2 FQNEAQ (reference sequence). The CDR3 spans 12 residues. Trimming pared 6 bases from V and 7 bases from J, leaving 7 bases between. The chain's CDR3 is CASRDTNSPLHF. The CDR3 nucleotides read TGTGCCAGCAGGGACACAAATTCACCCCTCCACTTT.

The chain joins TRBV9 to TRBJ1-6, with a weak D call TRBD1 (5 bases). Germline V lookup: CDR1 SGDLS, CDR2 YYNGEE. The V end was cut by 3 bases, the J end by 7 bases, with 11 bases between. CDR3 length: 14 residues. The CDR3 nucleotides are TGTGCCAGCAGCGGTTCCGCAGGGAATTCACCCCTCCACTTT. Translation: CASSGSAGNSPLHF.

The V call is TRBV12-3 or TRBV12-4, the J call TRBJ1-6; D possibly corresponds to TRBD1 (5 bases). The CDR3 has 14 amino acids. V gave up 7 bases and J gave up 9 bases, with 16 bases separating them. The DNA for the CDR3 is TGTGCCAGCACCCTTGGGGCAGAGGGTTCACCCCTCCACTTT. Protein: CASTLGAEGSPLHF.

This clonotype was seen a few times. This chain joins TRBV7-2 and TRBJ1-3, with D possibly being TRBD1 (6 bases). The CDR3 sequence is 16 residues long. V shed 5 bases and J shed 3 bases, with 17 bases lying between them. Germline V gene sequence: CDR1 SGHTA, CDR2 FQGNSA. The CDR3 DNA reads as TGTGCCAGCAGCACGCCGGCGGGGGCCGGTGGAAACACCATATATTTT. Translating gives CASSTPAGAGGNTIYF.

This clonotype was detected only a few times. The chain combines TRBV6-2 or TRBV6-3 with TRBJ1-2; 8 nucleotides agree with TRBD1. The CDR3 spans 14 residues. The V segment lost 8 bases and the J segment 4 bases; nucleotides outside the gene matches: 9. CDR1 MNHEY and CDR2 SVGEGT come from the germline V gene. The CDR3 is CASSWAGQGYGYTF. CDR3 nucleotide sequence: TGTGCCAGCTCCTGGGCCGGACAGGGCTATGGCTACACCTTC.

Comments on this clonotype: This may stem from a read error, because a much larger clone lies one nucleotide away. The CDR3 bases are TGTGCCAGCAGCTTATGGGGTAACAATGAGCAGTTCTTC. Protein product: CASSLWGNNEQFF. This chain links TRBV7-3 with TRBJ2-1; D gene uncertain. V was pared by 2 bases and J by 5 bases, with 7 bases between. This CDR3 is built from 13 residues. From germline, CDR1 is SGHTA and CDR2 FQGTGA.

This clonotype showed up just a few times. The chain links TRBV11-1 to TRBJ2-7; D is possibly TRBD1 (6 bases). This CDR3 is built from 14 residues. V was clipped by 3 bases and J by 5 bases, with 14 bases between them. Germline CDR1 SGHAT, CDR2 FQDESV (reference sequence). In DNA, the CDR3 is TGTGCCAGCAGCTTGGCAGGGGAAAAGAACGAGCAGTACTTC. It encodes CASSLAGEKNEQYF.

This rearrangement joins TRBV28 to TRBJ2-1; D is unresolved. With 3 bases removed from V and 3 bases from J, the gap between germline ends came to 12 bases. Germline V lookup: CDR1 MDHEN, CDR2 SYDVKM. The CDR3 runs 15 residues. Written as DNA, the CDR3 is TGTGCCAGCAGTTTTCCCCTAGGCGGCTACAATGAGCAGTTCTTC. Protein product: CASSFPLGGYNEQFF.

This clonotype has a handful of counts. This rearrangement joins TRBV20-1 to TRBJ1-2; the D gene is possibly TRBD1 (5 bases). Germline values: CDR1 DFQATT, CDR2 SNEGSKA (reference sequence). Trimming removed 7 bases from V and 4 bases from J, with 13 bases in between. CDR3 size: 12 residues. CDR3 nucleotide sequence: TGCAGTGGCACCAGGGACTCCTATGGCTACACCTTC. This encodes CSGTRDSYGYTF.

This chain joins TRBV7-9 and TRBJ2-5; 11 nucleotides align to TRBD1. J lost 0 bases, V lost 1 base, and 1 base had no gene match. CDR1 and CDR2 (germline): SEHNR, FQNEAQ (reference sequence). The CDR3 is 16 amino acids. CDR3 bases: TGTGCCAGCAGCTTAGGGGACAGGGGGTACCAAGAGACCCAGTACTTC. Translation gives CASSLGDRGYQETQYF.

The chain is built from TRBV3-1 and TRBJ2-1; possible D gene TRBD1, 5 bases. Trimming took off 4 bases at V and 15 bases at J, with 19 bases between the two ends. There are 13 residues in the CDR3. Germline V gene sequence: CDR1 LGHDT, CDR2 YNNKEL (reference sequence). The CDR3 nucleotides are TGTGCCAGCAGCCCCCGTGGGGCAGGCCGGAGGTTCTTC. As protein: CASSPRGAGRRFF.

This clonotype was seen a few times. The CDR3 region is CASSVAFAPYEQYF. For the CDR3, the DNA is TGTGCCAGCAGCGTAGCTTTCGCCCCCTACGAGCAGTACTTC. The rearrangement links TRBV9 to TRBJ2-7; D unresolved. The germline gives CDR1 SGDLS, CDR2 YYNGEE. The V end was cut by 0 bases, the J end by 2 bases, with 9 bases between. This CDR3 spans 14 amino acids.

The chain combines TRBV27 with TRBJ1-2, with 11 bases matching TRBD1. J was trimmed by 4 bases and V by 7 bases; bases with no gene match: 8. Germline assignment: CDR1 MNHEY and CDR2 SMNVEV (reference sequence). The CDR3 consists of 15 residues. This chain's CDR3 is CASTTGTGGLYGYTF. CDR3 sequence (DNA): TGTGCCAGCACCACCGGGACAGGGGGGCTCTATGGCTACACCTTC.

This clonotype was counted ten times or more. CDR3 sequence (DNA): TGCAGCGTTAATTTGGGCCCCGGCAAGTTCTTC. It codes for CSVNLGPGKFF. V gene TRBV29-1 combines with J gene TRBJ2-1; no definite D call. CDR1 and CDR2 from the germline V gene are SQVTM and ANQGSEA. The V and J ends lost 5 bases and 14 bases respectively, with 16 bases between them. CDR3 length: 11 amino acids.

This clonotype came up a few times. The chain recombines TRBV27 with TRBJ1-1, with D maybe TRBD1 (5 bases). CDR3 length: 14 residues. Trimming stripped 5 bases from V and 4 bases from J, with 14 bases between. Germline V CDR1 and CDR2: MNHEY, SMNVEV (reference sequence). This CDR3 is CASSPKGVPTEAFF. In DNA, the CDR3 is TGTGCCAGCAGTCCCAAAGGGGTTCCCACTGAAGCTTTCTTT.

This clonotype was recorded a few times. The chain links TRBV7-9 to TRBJ2-1, with D maybe TRBD2 (5 bases). V was pared by 6 bases and J by 5 bases, with 17 bases between. The germline V gene has CDR1 SEHNR and CDR2 FQNEAQ (reference sequence). CDR3 length: 15 amino acids. For the CDR3, the DNA is TGTGCCAGCAGTCATACTTACGGGGAAAACAATGAGCAGTTCTTC. Translated: CASSHTYGENNEQFF.

The chain recombines TRBV2 with TRBJ1-1; 7 bases match TRBD1. The CDR3 has 14 residues. Germline V gene sequence: CDR1 SNHLY, CDR2 FYNNEI. V gave up 9 bases and J gave up 0 bases; unmatched junction bases: 7. CDR3 residues: CARITQGLNTEAFF. The CDR3, as DNA: TGTGCCAGGATTACACAGGGGCTGAACACTGAAGCTTTCTTT.

The chain is built from TRBV5-1 and TRBJ1-1, with 7 bases aligning to TRBD1. The ends lost 1 base at V and 7 bases at J; junction bases unmatched: 7. CDR1 is SGHRS, CDR2 YFSETQ, per germline. The CDR3 sequence is 14 residues long. CDR3 in amino acids: CASSLFDRAGEAFF. The CDR3 nucleotides read TGCGCCAGCAGCTTGTTTGACAGGGCCGGTGAAGCTTTCTTT.

In its sample, this clonotype was seen a few times. The chain joins TRBV7-9 to TRBJ1-2, with a tentative D call TRBD1 (6 bases). Germline values: CDR1 SEHNR, CDR2 FQNEAQ (reference sequence). V shed 5 bases and J shed 3 bases, with 10 bases lying between them. CDR3 length: 13 amino acids. The CDR3 loop is CASSDRTHYGYTF. CDR3 bases: TGTGCCAGCAGCGACAGGACCCACTATGGCTACACCTTC.

This clonotype was found once. This sequence joins TRBV29-1 and TRBJ1-2; 8 bases fit TRBD1. Germline CDR1 reads SQVTM; CDR2 reads ANQGSEA. This CDR3 region has 12 residues. V dropped 7 bases and J dropped 4; count of bases not matched to a gene: 5. The CDR3 sequence: CSASDRAYGYTF. The CDR3 coding sequence is TGCAGCGCATCGGACAGGGCCTATGGCTACACCTTC.

CDR3: CSVRTGRGSPLHF. The CDR3 DNA sequence: TGCAGCGTTCGGACAGGGAGGGGTTCACCCCTCCACTTT. The J gene is TRBJ1-6, the V gene TRBV29-1, with 8 bases identical to TRBD1. Germline lookup yields CDR1 SQVTM and CDR2 ANQGSEA. The CDR3 loop spans 13 amino acids. V shed 5 bases and J 9 bases; nucleotides not matched to a gene: 6.

This clonotype was counted between two and nine times. V and J are TRBV2 and TRBJ2-7, with 8 positions matching TRBD1. Trimming took 6 bases from V and 1 from J; bases not matched to a gene: 5. This CDR3 contains 14 residues. Germline V lookup: CDR1 SNHLY, CDR2 FYNNEI. Here the CDR3 DNA reads TGTGCCAGCAGGTCCGGGACAGGTTCCTACGAGCAGTACTTC. Its protein is CASRSGTGSYEQYF. Variable domain in full (rest from reference TRBV2 and TRBJ2-7): EPEVTQTPSHQVTQMGQEVILRCVPISNHLYFYWYRQILGQKVEFLVSFYNNEISEKSEIFDDQFSVERPDGSNFTLKIRSTKLEDSAMYFCASRSGTGSYEQYFGPGTRLTVT.

The rearrangement uses TRBV5-1 and TRBJ2-5; TRBD2 might be the D (5 bases). This CDR3 spans 14 amino acids. V lost 0 bases, J lost 0 bases, and 6 bases lay in between. Germline CDR1 SGHRS, CDR2 YFSETQ. Written as DNA, the CDR3 is TGCGCCAGCAGCTTGGGAGGGTACCAAGAGACCCAGTACTTC. Translation: CASSLGGYQETQYF. The variable domain in full, with the rest retrieved from reference TRBV5-1 and TRBJ2-5, is KAGVTQTPRYLIKTRGQQVTLSCSPISGHRSVSWYQQTPGQGLQFLFEYFSETQRNKGNFPGRFSGRQFSNSRSEMNVSTLELGDSALYLCASSLGGYQETQYFGPGTRLLVL.

This sequence joins TRBV19 and TRBJ2-2; 8 nucleotides align to TRBD2. Trimming at V came to 3 bases and at J to 6 bases, leaving 6 bases not matched to a gene. The CDR3 length is 15 residues. The germline CDR1 and CDR2 sequences are LNHDA and SQIVND (reference sequence). In DNA form, the CDR3 reads TGTGCCAGTAGTATGAGGCGGGAGGTGGCCGGGGAGCTGTTTTTT. This encodes CASSMRREVAGELFF.

This clonotype was seen ten or more times. V gene TRBV27 combines with J gene TRBJ2-2; a possible D gene is TRBD2 (6 bases). Between the trimmed V and J ends, which lost 2 bases and 3 bases, there was a span of 7 bases. Germline CDR1 is MNHEY and CDR2 is SMNVEV (reference sequence). The CDR3 consists of 14 residues. The CDR3 sequence is CASSLSGYTGELFF. Here the CDR3 DNA reads TGTGCCAGCAGTTTAAGCGGGTACACCGGGGAGCTGTTTTTT.

This clonotype was detected ten times or more. The gene calls are TRBV7-2 and TRBJ1-6, with D maybe TRBD1 (5 bases). The CDR3 has 15 residues. Germline CDR1 and CDR2: SGHTA and FQGNSA. Deletions cut 0 bases from V and 5 bases from J, with 8 bases between. CDR3 region: CASSLAGGDNSPLHF. The CDR3 DNA sequence: TGTGCCAGCAGCTTAGCCGGGGGGGATAATTCACCCCTCCACTTT.

This clonotype was observed a handful of times. The chain carries TRBV6-5 and TRBJ2-1; possibly TRBD2 for D (7 bases). The germline CDR1 and CDR2 sequences are MNHEY and SVGAGI. The CDR3 extends over 17 amino acids. V was clipped by 0 bases and J by 7 bases, with 19 bases between them. The CDR3 here is CASSYSFAGAVGNEQFF. The CDR3 region has the DNA TGTGCCAGCAGTTACTCCTTTGCGGGGGCGGTTGGGAATGAGCAGTTCTTC.

This clonotype appeared a few times. The V gene is TRBV29-1, the J gene TRBJ1-1; possibly TRBD1 for D (5 bases). The CDR3 has 14 amino acids. V gave up 3 bases and J gave up 5 bases, with 16 bases separating them. Germline CDR1 and CDR2: SQVTM and ANQGSEA. The CDR3 reads CSVDPSGGRTEAFF. CDR3 nucleotides: TGCAGCGTTGACCCCTCGGGGGGACGGACTGAAGCTTTCTTT.

This clonotype was picked up many times. The gene calls are TRBV18 and TRBJ1-2; TRBD1 aligns across 7 bases. The J segment lost 1 base and the V segment lost 1 base, leaving 3 bases of the junction unmatched. Germline values: CDR1 KGHSH, CDR2 LQKENI. The CDR3 extends over 15 amino acids. The CDR3 DNA sequence: TGTGCCAGCTCACCACAACAGGGGTATAACTATGGCTACACCTTC. Its protein is CASSPQQGYNYGYTF.